The 4 T cell receptor beta chains reported below all come from one sample, sequenced in a study of cytomegalovirus exposure and HLA in healthy donors. With 60 Vbeta and 13 Jbeta primers, the PCR was carried out. Only in-frame clones appear in the TCRdb table, and some are missing; sequencing was by immunoSEQ multiplex PCR. The repertoire consists of approximately 130,000 clones, with approximately 82% occurring once and the leading ten covering 2.7%. Input material: PBMCs. These receptors all stem from a boy younger than 10 in good health and CMV-seronegative.

The CDR3 sequence is CASGSGLSEAFF. CDR3 coding DNA: TGTGCTAGTGGTTCCGGTCTTTCTGAAGCTTTCTTT. The gene calls are TRBV12-5 and TRBJ1-1; D is uncertain. V was cut by 4 bases and J by 6 bases, with 9 bases left in between. This CDR3 has 12 residues. Germline V gene sequence: CDR1 LGHNT, CDR2 FRNRAP.

V and J are TRBV9 and TRBJ1-5, with D maybe TRBD1 (6 bases). The V gene lost 0 bases and the J gene lost 7 bases, with 14 bases spanning the gap. The germline V gene encodes CDR1 SGDLS and CDR2 YYNGEE. This CDR3 has 15 residues. The CDR3 loop is CASSVGGSGDQPQHF. As DNA, the CDR3 is TGTGCCAGCAGCGTAGGGGGATCAGGGGACCAGCCCCAGCATTTT.

This clone was counted a few times. The chain employs TRBV30 and TRBJ2-3; 7 bases line up with TRBD2. CDR1 is GTSNPN and CDR2 is SVGIG in the germline V gene (reference sequence). This CDR3 comprises 13 residues. The ends lost 5 bases at V and 3 bases at J; junction bases unmatched: 5. The CDR3 loop reads CAWERGDTDTQYF. Written as DNA, the CDR3 is TGTGCCTGGGAGCGGGGTGATACAGATACGCAGTATTTT.

The chain employs TRBV9 and TRBJ2-1; 8 bases map to TRBD2. CDR3 size: 15 residues. The germline V gene encodes CDR1 SGDLS and CDR2 YYNGEE. V shed 0 bases, J shed 7 bases, and the junction held 6 bases outside the gene matches. The CDR3 is CASSVAGLATNEQFF. CDR3 DNA sequence: TGTGCCAGCAGCGTAGCTGGACTAGCCACAAATGAGCAGTTCTTC.